These T cell receptor beta chains were read from a single sample in a study of blood T cell repertoires in COVID-19. TCRdb's table, derived via immunoSEQ multiplex PCR, lists solely in-frame clones and lacks some. There are 200,000 to 250,000 clones in the sample; about 81% occur only once, and approximately 7.6% lies in the top ten. Material: peripheral blood. The receptors here all came from a woman older than 75 with COVID-19, enrolled during active disease. The CDR3 runs from the conserved cysteine through the conserved F or W. A D gene is named only where the DNA matches it firmly.

D gene | J gene | V gene | CDR3 DNA | CDR3 protein
. | TRBJ2-3 | TRBV5-3 | TGTGCCAGAAGCTTGGGACTGAAGATCACAGATACGCAGTATTTT | CARSLGLKITDTQYF
. | TRBJ2-6 | TRBV7-9 | TGTGCCAGCAGCTTCGGGGCTGGGGCCAACGTCCTGACTTTC | CASSFGAGANVLTF
. | TRBJ1-2 | TRBV5-1 | TGCGCCAGCACCCCGGTTACGGGGTCGGGGTATGGCTACACCTTC | CASTPVTGSGYGYTF
. | TRBJ1-1 | TRBV5-1 | TGCGCCAGCAGCTTCGGGGACAACTTCATGAACACTGAAGCTTTCTTT | CASSFGDNFMNTEAFF
. | TRBJ2-1 | TRBV6-5 | TGTGCCAGCAGTTACTCACGTAGCTCCTACAATGAGCAGTTCTTC | CASSYSRSSYNEQFF
TRBD2 | TRBJ2-5 | TRBV18 | TGTGCCACCGGGAGGGCTGGAGAGACCCAGTACTTC | CATGRAGETQYF
TRBD1 | TRBJ2-3 | TRBV5-4 | TGTGCCAGTGGACGAGGGGGCGTGGATACGCAGTATTTT | CASGRGGVDTQYF
TRBD2 | TRBJ2-1 | TRBV9 | TGTGCCAGCAGCGTAGATGAGACTAGCGGGGGACCGGGGAATGAGCAGTTCTTC | CASSVDETSGGPGNEQFF
TRBD1 | TRBJ1-4 | TRBV28 | TGTGCCAGCACCCCGGACAGGAGGGGAAAACTGTTTTTT | CASTPDRRGKLFF
. | TRBJ1-4 | TRBV30 | TGTGCCTGTTCGAGGGGGGGACGTGGGGAAAAACTGTTTTTT | CACSRGGRGEKLFF
TRBD1 | TRBJ1-5 | TRBV6-2/TRBV6-3 | TGTGCCAGCAGTTACTCGACTGCAGGGGGCCGGAGCAATCAGCCCCAGCATTTT | CASSYSTAGGRSNQPQHF
TRBD2 | TRBJ2-7 | TRBV3-1/TRBV3-2 | TGTGCCAGCAGCCAAGAGTCCGTCACTGCTAGCGGAATCGGCTACGAGCAGTACTTC | CASSQESVTASGIGYEQYF
. | TRBJ2-1 | TRBV7-3 | TGTGCCAGCAGCTTCAGGGGTGCCTACAATGAGCAGTTCTTC | CASSFRGAYNEQFF
TRBD2 | TRBJ2-3 | TRBV4-2 | TGTGCCAGCAGCCAGGGGAAACTAGCGGGAGCAGGAGATACGCAGTATTTT | CASSQGKLAGAGDTQYF
TRBD1 | TRBJ2-7 | TRBV10-1 | TGCGCCAGCAGTGACCAGGGGGCCTCCGAGCAGTACTTC | CASSDQGASEQYF
TRBD2 | TRBJ2-7 | TRBV6-6 | TGTGCCAGCAGTGGGACTAGCGGGAGGGACTACGAGCAGTACTTC | CASSGTSGRDYEQYF
TRBD1 | TRBJ1-4 | TRBV3-1/TRBV3-2 | TGTGCCAGCAGCGCGACAGGGGCTGGAGAAAAACTGTTTTTT | CASSATGAGEKLFF
. | TRBJ2-3 | TRBV7-2 | TGTGCCAGCAGCTTATCTCGCGGGTCTGATACGCAGTATTTT | CASSLSRGSDTQYF
TRBD1 | TRBJ1-2 | TRBV6-5 | TGTGCCAGCAGCCGGCAGGGGGCGCCCAGTGGCTACACCTTC | CASSRQGAPSGYTF
TRBD1 | TRBJ1-2 | TRBV9 | TGTGCCAGCAGCGTAGTCCCCGGGACAGGGGACAATGGCTACACCTTC | CASSVVPGTGDNGYTF
. | TRBJ2-3 | TRBV11-3 | TGTGCCAGCAGCTCGCTCGGGGATACGCAGTATTTT | CASSSLGDTQYF
TRBD2 | TRBJ2-3 | TRBV4-2 | TGTGCCAGCAGCCAAGAGTCAGCGGGGAGCACAGATACGCAGTATTTT | CASSQESAGSTDTQYF
TRBD2 | TRBJ2-7 | TRBV6-5 | TGTGCAGTCAGGGCGGGAGGACGCTACGAGCAGTACTTC | CAVRAGGRYEQYF
TRBD1 | TRBJ2-6 | TRBV4-1 | TGCGCCAGCAGCCTTGGACAGGGGGCGCTTGGGGCCAACGTCCTGACTTTC | CASSLGQGALGANVLTF
. | TRBJ2-3 | TRBV7-8 | TGTGCCAGCAGCCCGAGCGGATGGCGGGGACTCACAGATACGCAGTATTTT | CASSPSGWRGLTDTQYF
. | TRBJ2-7 | TRBV5-1 | TGCGCCAGCAGCTTTGGACTGGGCGAGCAGTACTTC | CASSFGLGEQYF
. | TRBJ1-2 | TRBV7-3 | TGTGCCAGCAGCCTATATTTAACTAACTATGGCTACACCTTC | CASSLYLTNYGYTF
. | TRBJ2-3 | TRBV3-1/TRBV3-2 | TGTGCCAGCAGCCAAGGGGAGCGGGATACGCAGTATTTT | CASSQGERDTQYF
. | TRBJ1-1 | TRBV30 | TGTGCCTGGAGTGTTTCCGGTGAAGCTTTCTTT | CAWSVSGEAFF
TRBD1 | TRBJ1-4 | TRBV7-9 | TGTGCCAGCAGCTCCCAAGGACAGGCAACTAATGAAAAACTGTTTTTT | CASSSQGQATNEKLFF
. | TRBJ1-2 | TRBV7-9 | TGTGCCAGCAGCCCAGGGTTTTATGGCTACACCTTC | CASSPGFYGYTF